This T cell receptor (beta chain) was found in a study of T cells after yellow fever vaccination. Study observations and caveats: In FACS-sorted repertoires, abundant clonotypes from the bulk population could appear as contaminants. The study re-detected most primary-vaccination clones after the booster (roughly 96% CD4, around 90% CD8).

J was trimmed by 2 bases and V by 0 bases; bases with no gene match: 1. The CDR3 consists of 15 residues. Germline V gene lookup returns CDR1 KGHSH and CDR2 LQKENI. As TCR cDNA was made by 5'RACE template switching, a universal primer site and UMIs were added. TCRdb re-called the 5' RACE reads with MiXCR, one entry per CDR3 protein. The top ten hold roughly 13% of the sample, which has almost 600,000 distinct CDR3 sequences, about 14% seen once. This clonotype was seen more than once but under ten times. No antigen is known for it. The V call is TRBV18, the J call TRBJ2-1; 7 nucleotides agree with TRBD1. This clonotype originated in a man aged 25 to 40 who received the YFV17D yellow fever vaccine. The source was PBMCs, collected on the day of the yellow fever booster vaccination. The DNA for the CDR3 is TGTGCCAGCTCACCACCCGACAGGGCCTACAATGAGCAGTTCTTC. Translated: CASSPPDRAYNEQFF.